This T cell receptor (beta chain) was retrieved from a study of shared T cell receptors in the human thymus. CDR3 length: 12 amino acids. Germline V gene lookup returns CDR1 LNHDA and CDR2 SQIVND (reference sequence). V lost 4 bases to trimming and J lost 8 bases, with 8 bases between them. TCRdb keeps only in-frame clones here, not all; method: immunoSEQ multiplex PCR. The sample has roughly 550,000 clones, more than 75% seen once. In addition, the sample was reused for a study of human thymus T cells. Turning to that study: Healthy Finnish infants undergoing corrective surgery for congenital heart defects provided the donor material. Corrective heart surgery yielded the resections from which the thymus tissue came.

This TCR was sampled from a boy in the first two years of life with a congenital heart defect. V is TRBV19 and J is TRBJ2-2; the D gene is possibly TRBD2 (6 bases). The sequencing input was thymocytes. The CDR3 coding sequence is TGTGCCAGTAGTAGCGGGAAGGGGGAGCTGTTTTTT. It is translated as CASSSGKGELFF.